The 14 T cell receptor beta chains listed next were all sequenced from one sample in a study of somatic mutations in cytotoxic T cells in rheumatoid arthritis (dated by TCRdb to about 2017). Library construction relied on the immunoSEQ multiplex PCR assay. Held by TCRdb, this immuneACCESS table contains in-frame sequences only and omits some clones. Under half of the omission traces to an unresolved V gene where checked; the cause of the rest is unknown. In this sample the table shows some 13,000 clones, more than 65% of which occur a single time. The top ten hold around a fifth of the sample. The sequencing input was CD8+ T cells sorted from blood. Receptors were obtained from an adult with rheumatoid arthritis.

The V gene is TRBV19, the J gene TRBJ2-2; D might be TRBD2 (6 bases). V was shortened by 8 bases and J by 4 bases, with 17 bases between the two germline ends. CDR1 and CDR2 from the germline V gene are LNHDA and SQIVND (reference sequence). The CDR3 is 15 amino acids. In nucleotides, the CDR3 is TGTGCCAGTTCCTATCTTGGGGGGTCCACCGGGGAGCTGTTTTTT. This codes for CASSYLGGSTGELFF.

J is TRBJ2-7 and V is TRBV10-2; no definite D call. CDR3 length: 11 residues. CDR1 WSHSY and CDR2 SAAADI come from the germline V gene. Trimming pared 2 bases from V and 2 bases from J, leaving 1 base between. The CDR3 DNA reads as TGCGCCAGCAGTGAGGCCTACGAGCAGTACTTC. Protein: CASSEAYEQYF.

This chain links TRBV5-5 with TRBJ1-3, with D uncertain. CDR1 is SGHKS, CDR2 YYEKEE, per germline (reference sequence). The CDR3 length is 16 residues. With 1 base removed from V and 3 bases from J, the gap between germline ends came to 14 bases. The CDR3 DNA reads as TGTGCCAGCAGCTTGTTTCCGGGAATGATTGGAAACACCATATATTTT. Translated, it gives CASSLFPGMIGNTIYF.

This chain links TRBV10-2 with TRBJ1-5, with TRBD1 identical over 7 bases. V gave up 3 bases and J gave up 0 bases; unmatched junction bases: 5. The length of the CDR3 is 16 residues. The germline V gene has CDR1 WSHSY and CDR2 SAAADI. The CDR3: CASSETGVYSNQPQHF. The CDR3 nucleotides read TGCGCCAGCAGTGAAACAGGGGTGTATAGCAATCAGCCCCAGCATTTT.

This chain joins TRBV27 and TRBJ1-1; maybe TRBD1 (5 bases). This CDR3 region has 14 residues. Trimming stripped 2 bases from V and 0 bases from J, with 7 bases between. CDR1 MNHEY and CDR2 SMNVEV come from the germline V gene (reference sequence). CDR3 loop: CASSLQGVNTEAFF. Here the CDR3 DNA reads TGTGCCAGCAGTTTACAGGGTGTGAACACTGAAGCTTTCTTT.

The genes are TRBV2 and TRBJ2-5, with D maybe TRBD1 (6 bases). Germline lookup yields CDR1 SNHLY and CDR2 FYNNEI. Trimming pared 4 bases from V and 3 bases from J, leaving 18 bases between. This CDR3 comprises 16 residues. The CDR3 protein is CASSVRTGRSEETQYF. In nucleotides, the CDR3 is TGTGCCAGCAGTGTGCGAACAGGGCGGAGTGAAGAGACCCAGTACTTC.

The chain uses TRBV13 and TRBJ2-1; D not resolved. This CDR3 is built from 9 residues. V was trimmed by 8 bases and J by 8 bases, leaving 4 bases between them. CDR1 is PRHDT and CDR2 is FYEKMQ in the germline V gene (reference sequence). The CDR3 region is CASFHEQFF. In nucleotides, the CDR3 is TGTGCCAGCTTCCATGAGCAGTTCTTC.

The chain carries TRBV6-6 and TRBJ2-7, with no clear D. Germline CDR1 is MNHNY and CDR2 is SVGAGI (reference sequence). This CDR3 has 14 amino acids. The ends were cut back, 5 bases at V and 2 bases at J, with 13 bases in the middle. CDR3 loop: CASSDGPATYEQYF. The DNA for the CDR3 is TGTGCCAGCAGTGACGGTCCAGCGACCTACGAGCAGTACTTC.

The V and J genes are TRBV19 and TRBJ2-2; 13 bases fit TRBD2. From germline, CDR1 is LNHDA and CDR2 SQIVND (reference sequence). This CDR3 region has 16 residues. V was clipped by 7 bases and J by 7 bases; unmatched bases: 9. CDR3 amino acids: CASTLTSGRGSGELFF. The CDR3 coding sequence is TGTGCCAGTACTCTAACTAGCGGGAGGGGTAGCGGGGAGCTGTTTTTT.

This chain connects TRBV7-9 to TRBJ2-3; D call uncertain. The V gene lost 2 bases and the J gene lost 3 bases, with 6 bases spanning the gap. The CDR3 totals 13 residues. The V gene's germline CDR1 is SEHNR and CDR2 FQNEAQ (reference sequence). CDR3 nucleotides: TGTGCCAGCAGCTTAATGAAGACAGATACGCAGTATTTT. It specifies CASSLMKTDTQYF. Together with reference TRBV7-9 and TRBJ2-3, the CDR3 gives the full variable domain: DTGVSQNPRHKITKRGQNVTFRCDPISEHNRLYWYRQTLGQGPEFLTYFQNEAQLEKSRLLSDRFSAERPKGSFSTLEIQRTEQGDSAMYLCASSLMKTDTQYFGPGTRLTVL.

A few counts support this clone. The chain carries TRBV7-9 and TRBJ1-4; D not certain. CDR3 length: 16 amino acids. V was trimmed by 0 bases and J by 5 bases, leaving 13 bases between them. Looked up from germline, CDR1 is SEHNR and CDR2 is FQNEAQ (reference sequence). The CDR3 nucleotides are TGTGCCAGCAGCTTAGCGCCCAGAGGCTTAAATGAAAAACTGTTTTTT. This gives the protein CASSLAPRGLNEKLFF.

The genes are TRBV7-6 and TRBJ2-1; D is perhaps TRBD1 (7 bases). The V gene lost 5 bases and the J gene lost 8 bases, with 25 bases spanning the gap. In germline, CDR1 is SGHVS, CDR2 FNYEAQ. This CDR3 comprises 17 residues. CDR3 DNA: TGTGCCAGCAGCAAAAACGGGGGACAGACAACTAGAGATGAGCAGTTCTTC. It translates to CASSKNGGQTTRDEQFF.

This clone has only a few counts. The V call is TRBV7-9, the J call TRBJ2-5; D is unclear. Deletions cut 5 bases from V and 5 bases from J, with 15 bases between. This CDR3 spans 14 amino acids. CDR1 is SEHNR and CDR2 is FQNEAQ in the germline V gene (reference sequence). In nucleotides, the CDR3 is TGTGCCAGCAGCATGTACAGTGTGGTCGAGACCCAGTACTTC. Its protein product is CASSMYSVVETQYF.

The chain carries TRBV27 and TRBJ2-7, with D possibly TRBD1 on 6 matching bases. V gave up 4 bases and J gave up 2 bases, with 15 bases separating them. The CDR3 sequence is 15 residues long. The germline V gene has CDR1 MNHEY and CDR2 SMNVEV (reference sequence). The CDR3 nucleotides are TGTGCCAGCAGTTCCAAAGGACAGCTTACCTACGAGCAGTACTTC. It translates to CASSSKGQLTYEQYF.